What follows are 2 T cell receptor beta chains derived from one specimen sequenced in a study of human T cells and chemical hapten exposure. One entry per CDR3 protein results from TCRdb running MiXCR on the RACE reads. The data show 380,000 or so distinct CDR3 sequences, with around 5% seen just once and under 3% held by the top ten. Time point in this sample: patch test 1, 2 weeks after DPC sensitization. Treatment denoted: therapeutic diphenylcyclopropenone sensitization with weekly scalp DPC. The sequencing here drew on whole blood, taken in connection with sensitization to the hapten diphenylcyclopropenone (DPC). The receptors come from a woman aged 45-65 years with alopecia areata. Some clones in this sample may be carry-over from other donors' samples.

This clonotype has at least ten counts. This rearrangement joins TRBV12-3 or TRBV12-4 to TRBJ2-3; TRBD2 is a possible D gene (6 bases). The CDR3 is 14 amino acids. Trimming took 4 bases from V and 0 from J, leaving 8 bases between them. This CDR3 reads CASSYSGSTDTQYF. In DNA form, the CDR3 reads TGTGCCAGCAGTTATAGCGGTAGCACAGATACGCAGTATTTT.

The sample holds one count of this clonotype. The chain combines TRBV5-6 with TRBJ1-5, with 7 nucleotides matching TRBD1. V was clipped by 4 bases and J by 2 bases; unmatched bases: 12. CDR1 SGHDT and CDR2 YYEEEE come from the germline V gene. This CDR3 spans 17 amino acids. The CDR3 here is CASSHWTGRLGNQPQHF. As DNA, the CDR3 is TGTGCCAGCAGCCATTGGACAGGCCGGTTGGGCAATCAGCCCCAGCATTTT.